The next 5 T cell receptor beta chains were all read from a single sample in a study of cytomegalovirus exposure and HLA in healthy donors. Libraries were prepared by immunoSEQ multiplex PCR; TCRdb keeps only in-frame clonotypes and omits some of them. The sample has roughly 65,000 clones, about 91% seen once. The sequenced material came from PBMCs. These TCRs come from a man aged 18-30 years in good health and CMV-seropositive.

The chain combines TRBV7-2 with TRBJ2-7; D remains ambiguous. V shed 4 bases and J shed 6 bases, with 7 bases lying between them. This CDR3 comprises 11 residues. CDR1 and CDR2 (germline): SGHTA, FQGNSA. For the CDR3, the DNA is TGTGCCAGCAGCTCGGGTGGCGAGCAGTACTTC. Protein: CASSSGGEQYF.

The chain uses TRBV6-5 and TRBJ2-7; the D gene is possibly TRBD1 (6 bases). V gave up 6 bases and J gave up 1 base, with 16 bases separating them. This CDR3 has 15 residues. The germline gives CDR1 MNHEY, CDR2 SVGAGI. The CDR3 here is CASSKYTQGSYEQYF. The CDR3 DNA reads TGTGCCAGCAGCAAATATACTCAGGGGTCCTACGAGCAGTACTTC.

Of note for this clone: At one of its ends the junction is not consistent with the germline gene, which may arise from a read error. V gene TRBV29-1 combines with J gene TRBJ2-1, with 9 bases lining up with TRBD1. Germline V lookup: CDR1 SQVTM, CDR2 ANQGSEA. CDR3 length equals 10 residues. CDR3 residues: CSVDAGQGIF. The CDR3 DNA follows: TGCAGCGTTGACGCGGGACAGGGTATCTTC.

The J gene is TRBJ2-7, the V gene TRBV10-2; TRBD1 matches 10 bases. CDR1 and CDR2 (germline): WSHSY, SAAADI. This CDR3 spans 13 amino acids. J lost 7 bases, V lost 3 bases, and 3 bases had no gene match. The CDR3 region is CASSEGTGDEQYF. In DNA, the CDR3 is TGCGCCAGCAGTGAAGGGACAGGGGATGAGCAGTACTTC.

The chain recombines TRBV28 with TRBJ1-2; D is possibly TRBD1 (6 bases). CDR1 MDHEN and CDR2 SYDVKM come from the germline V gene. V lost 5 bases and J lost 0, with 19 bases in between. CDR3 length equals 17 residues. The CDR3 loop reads CASSQPLGAIANYGYTF. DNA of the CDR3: TGTGCCAGCAGTCAGCCCCTGGGGGCGATCGCTAACTATGGCTACACCTTC.